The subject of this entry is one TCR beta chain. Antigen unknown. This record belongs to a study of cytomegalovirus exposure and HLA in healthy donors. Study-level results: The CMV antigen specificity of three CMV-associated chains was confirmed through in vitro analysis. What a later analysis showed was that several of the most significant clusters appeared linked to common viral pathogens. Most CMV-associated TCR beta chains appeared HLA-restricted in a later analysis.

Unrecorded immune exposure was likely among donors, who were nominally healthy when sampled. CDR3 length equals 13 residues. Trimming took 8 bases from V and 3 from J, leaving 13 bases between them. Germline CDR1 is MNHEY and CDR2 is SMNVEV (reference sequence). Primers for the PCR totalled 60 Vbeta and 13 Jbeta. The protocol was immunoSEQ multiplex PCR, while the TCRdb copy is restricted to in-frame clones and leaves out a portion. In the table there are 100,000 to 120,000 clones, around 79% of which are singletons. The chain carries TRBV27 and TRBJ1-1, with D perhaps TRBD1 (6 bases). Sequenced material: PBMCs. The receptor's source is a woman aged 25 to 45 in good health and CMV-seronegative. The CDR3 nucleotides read TGTGCCAGCGCCTATGGGGGCGACACTGAAGCTTTCTTT. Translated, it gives CASAYGGDTEAFF.